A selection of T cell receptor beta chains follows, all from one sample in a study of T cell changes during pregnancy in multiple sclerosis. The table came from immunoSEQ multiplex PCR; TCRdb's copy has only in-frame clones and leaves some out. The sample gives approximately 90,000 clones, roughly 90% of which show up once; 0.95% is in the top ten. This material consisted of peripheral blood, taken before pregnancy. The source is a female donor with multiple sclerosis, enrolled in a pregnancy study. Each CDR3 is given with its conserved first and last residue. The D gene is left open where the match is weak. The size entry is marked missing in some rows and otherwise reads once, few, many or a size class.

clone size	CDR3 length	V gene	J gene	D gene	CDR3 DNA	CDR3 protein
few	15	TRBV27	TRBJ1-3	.	TGTGCCAGCAGTTTATCGCCTAGCTCTGGAAACACCATATATTTT	CASSLSPSSGNTIYF
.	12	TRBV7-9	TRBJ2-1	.	TGTGCCAGCAGCTTAGGAGGGTTGGAGCAGTTCTTC	CASSLGGLEQFF
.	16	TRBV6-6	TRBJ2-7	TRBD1	TGTGCCAGCAGTTACGCCACCGGGACAGGGGGCTACGAGCAGTACTTC	CASSYATGTGGYEQYF
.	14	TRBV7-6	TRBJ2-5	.	TGTGCCAGCAGCTTAGTCGGGGGGCTGGAGACCCAGTACTTC	CASSLVGGLETQYF
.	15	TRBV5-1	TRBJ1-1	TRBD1	TGCGCCAGCAGCCCCGGGACAGGGGCGAGGACTGAAGCTTTCTTT	CASSPGTGARTEAFF
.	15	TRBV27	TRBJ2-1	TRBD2	TGTGCCAGCAGTCCGGGACTAGCGGGGTACAATGAGCAGTTCTTC	CASSPGLAGYNEQFF
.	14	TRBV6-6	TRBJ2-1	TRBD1	TGTGCCAGCAGTTACACGGCAGGGGGCGGTGAGCAGTTCTTC	CASSYTAGGGEQFF
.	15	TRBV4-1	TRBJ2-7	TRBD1	TGCGCCAGCAGCAACGAACGTCCAGGGGGTGAGGAGCAGTACTTC	CASSNERPGGEEQYF
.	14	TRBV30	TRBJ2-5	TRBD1	TGTGCCTGGAGATCTCAGGGGGCCAAAGAGACCCAGTACTTC	CAWRSQGAKETQYF
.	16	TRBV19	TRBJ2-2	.	TGTGCCAGTAGTATTGGGGCCGGACCGAACACCGGGGAGCTGTTTTTT	CASSIGAGPNTGELFF
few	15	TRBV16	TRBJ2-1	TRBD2	TGTGCCAGCAGCCAATGGGTGCGGGAGGGCGGTGAGCAGTTCTTC	CASSQWVREGGEQFF
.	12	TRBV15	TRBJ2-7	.	TGTGCCACCAGCAGTAACTCTTACGAGCAGTACTTC	CATSSNSYEQYF
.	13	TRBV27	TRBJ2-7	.	TGTGCCAGCAGTAGGACACCCAACTACGAGCAGTACTTC	CASSRTPNYEQYF
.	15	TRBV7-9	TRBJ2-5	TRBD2	TGTGCCAGCAGCTTAAGCGGGGGGAACCAAGAGACCCAGTACTTC	CASSLSGGNQETQYF
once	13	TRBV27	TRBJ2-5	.	TGTGCCAGCAGTTTATGGGCGAAAGAGACCCAGTACTTC	CASSLWAKETQYF
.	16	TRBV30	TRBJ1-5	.	TGTGCCTGGAGTGACCCCTGGGGCAGAGCTAATCAGCCCCAGCATTTT	CAWSDPWGRANQPQHF
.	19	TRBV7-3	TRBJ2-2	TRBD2	TGTGCCAGCAGCCCGGCCGCGGGACTAGCGAACCCAAACACCGGGGAGCTGTTTTTT	CASSPAAGLANPNTGELFF
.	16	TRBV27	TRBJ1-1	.	TGTGCCAGCTCCCGGATGGGCCAGACAATGAACACTGAAGCTTTCTTT	CASSRMGQTMNTEAFF
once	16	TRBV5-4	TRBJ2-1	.	TGTGCCAGCAGCCTGGGGGTCAGGGGCATAGGTAATGAGCAGTTCTTC	CASSLGVRGIGNEQFF
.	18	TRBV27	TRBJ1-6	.	TGTGCCAGCAGTTTATCGAATCTATGGACAGCGATTAATTCACCCCTCCACTTT	CASSLSNLWTAINSPLHF
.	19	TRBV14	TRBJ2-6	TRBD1	TGTGCCAGCAGCCCATTGCCCGGGACAGGAGGCTCTGGGGCCAACGTCCTGACTTTC	CASSPLPGTGGSGANVLTF
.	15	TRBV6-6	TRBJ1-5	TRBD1	TGTGCCAGCAGTACAGGGGATGGGAGCAATCAGCCCCAGCATTTT	CASSTGDGSNQPQHF
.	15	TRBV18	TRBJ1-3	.	TGTGCCAGCTCACCCTACGGGACATCTGGAAACACCATATATTTT	CASSPYGTSGNTIYF
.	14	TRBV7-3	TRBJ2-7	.	TGTGCCAGCAGGGCCACCCGGACTTCCTACGAGCAGTACTTC	CASRATRTSYEQYF
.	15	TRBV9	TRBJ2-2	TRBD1	TGTGCCAGCAGCCCGACAGGGGGTCACACCGGGGAGCTGTTTTTT	CASSPTGGHTGELFF
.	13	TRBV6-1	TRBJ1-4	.	TGTGCCAGCAGGAGGACAGATAATGAAAAACTGTTTTTT	CASRRTDNEKLFF
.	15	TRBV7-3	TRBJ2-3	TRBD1	TGTGCCAGCAGCACAGGACAGGGTCGCACAGATACGCAGTATTTT	CASSTGQGRTDTQYF
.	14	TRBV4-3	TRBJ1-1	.	TGCGCCAGCAGCCAAGGTGGAGGTTGGACTGAAGCTTTCTTT	CASSQGGGWTEAFF
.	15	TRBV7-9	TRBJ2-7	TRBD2	TGTGCCAGCAGCTCGACTAGCGGGGCCGCCTACGAGCAGTACTTC	CASSSTSGAAYEQYF
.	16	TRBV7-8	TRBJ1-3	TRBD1	TGTGCCAGCAGCTTAGCGGGACAGGGTTCTGGAAACACCATATATTTT	CASSLAGQGSGNTIYF
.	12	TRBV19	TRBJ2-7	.	TGTGCCAGCTCAGGACAGTTCTACGAGCAGTACTTC	CASSGQFYEQYF
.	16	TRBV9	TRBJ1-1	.	TGTGCCAGCAGCGTATGGTCGGGGGAACCGAACACTGAAGCTTTCTTT	CASSVWSGEPNTEAFF